The text below deals with one T cell receptor beta chain. The CDR3 is 13 residues long. Deletions cut 5 bases from V and 6 bases from J, with 11 bases between. Germline V gene lookup returns CDR1 SGHVS and CDR2 FQNEAQ. The sample comes from a study of blood T cell repertoires in COVID-19. The repertoire was sequenced with immunoSEQ multiplex PCR; TCRdb's copy has only in-frame clones and lacks some. The sample includes about 33,000 clones, 85% of them seen just once. Sequences were obtained from peripheral blood. The sequence was collected from a man aged 55 to 69 with active COVID-19. The chain carries TRBV7-8 and TRBJ1-5; the D gene is possibly TRBD1 (5 bases). CDR3 nucleotides: TGTGCCAGCAGCCAAGGGGCGAGTCAGCCCCAGCATTTT. Translated: CASSQGASQPQHF. The variable domain in full, completed from reference TRBV7-8 and TRBJ1-5, reads GAGVSQSPRYKVAKRGQDVALRCDPISGHVSLFWYQQALGQGPEFLTYFQNEAQLDKSGLPSDRFFAERPEGSVSTLKIQRTQQEDSAVYLCASSQGASQPQHFGDGTRLSIL.